The source of this T cell receptor (beta chain) is a study of CD8 T cells in Susac syndrome. Reverse transcription used roughly 0.45 to 1 ug RNA and random hexamers. TCRdb independently ran MiXCR on the immunoSEQ multiplex PCR reads; one entry per CDR3 protein. Found here are 150,000 to 200,000 distinct CDR3 sequences, about 94% of them singletons; the top ten hold 0.1%. The sequenced sample consisted of CD4+ T cells from PBMCs. The sequence was obtained from a human donor in good health.

DNA of the CDR3: TGTGCCAGCAGCCCCCTTGGGTCCACCTACGAGCAGTACTTC. Amino acids: CASSPLGSTYEQYF. The gene calls are TRBV3-1 and TRBJ2-7; D not resolved. The CDR3 consists of 14 residues. Germline CDR1 reads LGHDT; CDR2 reads YNNKEL (reference sequence). Between the trimmed V and J ends, which lost 4 bases and 2 bases, there was a span of 12 bases.